This TCR beta chain emerged from a study of T-cell reconstitution after alpha-beta-depleted transplantation in children. Preparation of the TCRbeta library used unique molecular identifiers. TCRdb re-called the PCR reads through MiXCR, storing one row per CDR3 protein. The sample includes around 500,000 distinct CDR3 sequences, approximately 22% seen only once; the top ten take 11% to 15%. A word on this clonotype: Its antigen is as yet unknown.

Study observations and caveats: Surviving recipient T cells and thymic progenitors produced the high day-60 TCRbeta diversity seen in some patients. About two months after transplant, alpha-beta T cells reportedly came from several hundred expanded graft clones. At the one-year point after transplant, T-cell counts and TCRbeta diversity were found to come mostly from T cells that had been newly produced.

Trimming cost V 5 bases and J 8 bases, with 24 bases left between them. The CDR3 has 17 amino acids. This specimen consisted of PBMCs, mostly from graft donor cells, obtained 360 days after TCRalphabeta/CD19-depleted stem cell transplant. This chain connects TRBV12-3 or TRBV12-4 to TRBJ1-4, with D possibly matching TRBD1 (6 bases). The clonotype originates from a boy under two years old who had a stem cell transplant for acute myeloid leukemia, so the T cells may come from the graft donor. CDR3: CASSIRDTDWGREKLFF. CDR3 DNA: TGTGCCAGCAGTATCCGGGACACGGATTGGGGGCGAGAAAAACTGTTTTTT.